The present T cell receptor (beta chain) was sequenced within a study of blood T cells in healthy people across ages. This clonotype was seen a handful of times. An end of the junction differs from the germline gene, which may be a read error. Primed by a sample-barcoded 5' primer and a J-beta primer mix, a second PCR proceeded for about 6 to 12 cycles. MiXCR was run by TCRdb on the 5' RACE reads, yielding one entry per CDR3 protein. The top ten hold around 3.6% of the sample, which has 800,000 or so distinct CDR3 sequences, 20% to 25% seen once. The authors isolated at least 6 million PBMCs per sample. The CDR3 spans 15 residues. The V gene's germline CDR1 is LGHDT and CDR2 YNNKEL (reference sequence). These sequences were also reported in another study, on T cells of mothers and their children. This second study notes: Each mother gave over 8.5 million TCR beta CDR3 reads; each child, about 3 million.

The origin of this receptor is a boy aged 5-17 years in good health. The source material was blood. V usage is TRBV3-1 and J usage is TRBJ1-1; D call uncertain. CDR3 sequence (DNA): TGTGCCAACAGCCAAGATAGGATAGGTCAAACTGAAGCTTTCTTT. Its protein product is CANSQDRIGQTEAFF.